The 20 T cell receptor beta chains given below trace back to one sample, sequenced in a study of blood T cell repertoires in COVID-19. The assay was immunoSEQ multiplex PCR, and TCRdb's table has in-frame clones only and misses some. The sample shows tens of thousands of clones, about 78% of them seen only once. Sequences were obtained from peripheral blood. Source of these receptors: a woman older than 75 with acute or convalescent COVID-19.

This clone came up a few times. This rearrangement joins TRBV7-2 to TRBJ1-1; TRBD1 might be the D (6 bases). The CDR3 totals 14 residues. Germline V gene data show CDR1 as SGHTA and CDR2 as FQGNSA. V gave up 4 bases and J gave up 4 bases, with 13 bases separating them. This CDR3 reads CASSSTGTSTEAFF. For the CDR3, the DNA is TGTGCCAGCAGCTCGACCGGGACATCCACTGAAGCTTTCTTT. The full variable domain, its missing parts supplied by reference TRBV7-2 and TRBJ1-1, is GAGVSQSPSNKVTEKGKDVELRCDPISGHTALYWYRQSLGQGLEFLIYFQGNSAPDKSGLPSDRFSAERTGGSVSTLTIQRTQQEDSAVYLCASSSTGTSTEAFFGQGTRLTVV.

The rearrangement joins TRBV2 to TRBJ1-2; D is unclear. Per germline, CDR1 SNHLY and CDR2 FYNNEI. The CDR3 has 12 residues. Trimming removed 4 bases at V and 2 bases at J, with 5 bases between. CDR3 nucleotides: TGTGCCAGCAGTGGAGAGAACTATGGCTACACCTTC. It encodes CASSGENYGYTF.

In DNA, the CDR3 is TGTGCCACCAGTGATTTGAGGGAGGCCCAAGAGACCCAGTACTTC. Its protein product is CATSDLREAQETQYF. The rearrangement uses TRBV24-1 and TRBJ2-5, with D possibly being TRBD2 (6 bases). The CDR3 spans 15 residues. V shed 0 bases and J shed 1 base, with 8 bases lying between them. Germline loops: CDR1 KGHDR, CDR2 SFDVKD.

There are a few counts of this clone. Here the CDR3 DNA reads TGTGCCAGCAGGCAAGTCGGTTCACCCCTCCACTTT. This gives the protein CASRQVGSPLHF. This chain connects TRBV28 to TRBJ1-6; D gene unclear. Trimming removed 6 bases from V and 9 bases from J, with 9 bases in between. CDR1 MDHEN and CDR2 SYDVKM come from the germline V gene. The CDR3 contains 12 residues. Based on the CDR3 plus reference TRBV28 and TRBJ1-6, the full variable domain is DVKVTQSSRYLVKRTGEKVFLECVQDMDHENMFWYRQDPGLGLRLIYFSYDVKMKEKGDIPEGYSVSREKKERFSLILESASTNQTSMYLCASRQVGSPLHFGNGTRLTVT.

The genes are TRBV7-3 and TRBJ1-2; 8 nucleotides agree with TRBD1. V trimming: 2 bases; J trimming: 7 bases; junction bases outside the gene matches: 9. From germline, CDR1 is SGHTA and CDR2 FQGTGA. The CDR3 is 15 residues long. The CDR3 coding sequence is TGTGCCAGCAGCTTAGGGGCAGGGGGCGCGATTGGCTACACCTTC. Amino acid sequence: CASSLGAGGAIGYTF.

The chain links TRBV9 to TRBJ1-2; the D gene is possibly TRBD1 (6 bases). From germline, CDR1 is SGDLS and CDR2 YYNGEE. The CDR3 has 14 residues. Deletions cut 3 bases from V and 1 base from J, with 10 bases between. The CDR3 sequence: CASSEGDGNYGYTF. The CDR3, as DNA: TGTGCCAGCAGCGAGGGGGACGGTAACTATGGCTACACCTTC.

This CDR3 is CASSRGRGHGANVLTF. For the CDR3, the DNA is TGTGCCAGCAGCCGGGGAAGGGGACACGGGGCCAACGTCCTGACTTTC. The rearrangement joins TRBV14 to TRBJ2-6; a possible D gene is TRBD1 (6 bases). The CDR3 is 16 amino acids. CDR1 and CDR2 (germline): SGHDN, FVKESK. Trimming stripped 4 bases from V and 4 bases from J, with 14 bases between.

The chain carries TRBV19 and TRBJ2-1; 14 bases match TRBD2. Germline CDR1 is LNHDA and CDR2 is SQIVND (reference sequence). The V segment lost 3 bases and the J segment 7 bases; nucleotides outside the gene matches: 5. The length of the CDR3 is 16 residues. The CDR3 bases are TGTGCCAGTAGTATCCCAAGACTAGCGGGAGGGAATGAGCAGTTCTTC. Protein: CASSIPRLAGGNEQFF. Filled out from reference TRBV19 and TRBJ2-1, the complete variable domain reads DGGITQSPKYLFRKEGQNVTLSCEQNLNHDAMYWYRQDPGQGLRLIYYSQIVNDFQKGDIAEGYSVSREKKESFPLTVTSAQKNPTAFYLCASSIPRLAGGNEQFFGPGTRLTVL.

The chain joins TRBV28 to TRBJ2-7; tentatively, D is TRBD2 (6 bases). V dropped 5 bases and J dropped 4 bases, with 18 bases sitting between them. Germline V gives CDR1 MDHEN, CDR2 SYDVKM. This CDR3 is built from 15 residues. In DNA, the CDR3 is TGTGCCAGCAGTCTCGATACGGAGGGGAGATACGAGCAGTACTTC. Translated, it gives CASSLDTEGRYEQYF.

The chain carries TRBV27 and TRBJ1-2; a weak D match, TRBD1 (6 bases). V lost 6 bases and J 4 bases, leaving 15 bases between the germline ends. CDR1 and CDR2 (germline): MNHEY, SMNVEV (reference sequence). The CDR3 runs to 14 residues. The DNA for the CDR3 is TGTGCCAGCAGCCAGACGACAGGCCTCTATGGCTACACCTTC. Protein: CASSQTTGLYGYTF.

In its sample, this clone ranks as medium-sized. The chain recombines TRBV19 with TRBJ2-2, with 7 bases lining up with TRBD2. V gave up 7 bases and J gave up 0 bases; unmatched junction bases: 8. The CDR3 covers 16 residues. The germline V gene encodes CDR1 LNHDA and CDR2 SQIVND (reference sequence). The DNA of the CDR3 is TGTGCCAGTAACCAGAGGGGAGGGGCGAACACCGGGGAGCTGTTTTTT. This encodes CASNQRGGANTGELFF.

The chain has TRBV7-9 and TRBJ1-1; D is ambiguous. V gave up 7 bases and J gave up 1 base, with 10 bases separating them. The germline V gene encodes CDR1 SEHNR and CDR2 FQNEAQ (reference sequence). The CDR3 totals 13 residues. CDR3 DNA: TGTGCCAGCAACTTGACACGGAACACTGAAGCTTTCTTT. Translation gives CASNLTRNTEAFF.

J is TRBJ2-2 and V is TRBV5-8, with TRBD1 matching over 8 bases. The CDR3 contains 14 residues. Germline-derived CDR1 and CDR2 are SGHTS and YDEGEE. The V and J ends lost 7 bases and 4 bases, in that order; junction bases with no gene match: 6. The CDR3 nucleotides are TGTGCCAGCTCCAACAGGGGGAGCACCGGGGAGCTGTTTTTT. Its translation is CASSNRGSTGELFF.

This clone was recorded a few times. CDR3 DNA: TGTGCCAGCAGCTCACGGGCCGCAACTAGCGGCTACACCTTC. Translation gives CASSSRAATSGYTF. The chain recombines TRBV5-5 with TRBJ1-2, with D unresolved. The CDR3 has 14 residues. Germline V gene lookup returns CDR1 SGHKS and CDR2 YYEKEE (reference sequence). V lost 3 bases, J lost 8 bases, and 17 bases lay in between.

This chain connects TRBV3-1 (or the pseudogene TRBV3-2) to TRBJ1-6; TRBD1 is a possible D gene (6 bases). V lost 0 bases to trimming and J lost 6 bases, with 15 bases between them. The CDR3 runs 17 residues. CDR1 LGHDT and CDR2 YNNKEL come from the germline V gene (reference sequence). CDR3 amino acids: CASSQDTRGVFNSPLHF. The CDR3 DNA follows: TGTGCCAGCAGCCAAGATACCAGGGGCGTCTTTAATTCACCCCTCCACTTT.

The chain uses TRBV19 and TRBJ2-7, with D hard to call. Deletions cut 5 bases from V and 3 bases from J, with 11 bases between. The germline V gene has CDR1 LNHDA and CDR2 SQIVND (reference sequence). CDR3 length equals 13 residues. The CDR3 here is CASSPHGHYEQYF. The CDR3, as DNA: TGTGCCAGTAGTCCCCATGGGCACTACGAGCAGTACTTC.

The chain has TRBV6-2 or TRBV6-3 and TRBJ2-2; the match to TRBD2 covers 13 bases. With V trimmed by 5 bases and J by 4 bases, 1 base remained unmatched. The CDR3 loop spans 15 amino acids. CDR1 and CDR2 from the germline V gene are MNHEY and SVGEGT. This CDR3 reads CASSGTSGATGELFF. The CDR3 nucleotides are TGTGCCAGCAGTGGGACTAGCGGGGCCACCGGGGAGCTGTTTTTT.

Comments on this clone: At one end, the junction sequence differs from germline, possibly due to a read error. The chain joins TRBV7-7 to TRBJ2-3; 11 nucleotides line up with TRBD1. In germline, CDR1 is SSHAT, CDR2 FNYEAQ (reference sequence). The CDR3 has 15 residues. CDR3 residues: CASSPGTGGRGTQYF. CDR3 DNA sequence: TGTGCTAGCAGCCCCGGGACAGGGGGTAGAGGTACGCAGTATTTT.

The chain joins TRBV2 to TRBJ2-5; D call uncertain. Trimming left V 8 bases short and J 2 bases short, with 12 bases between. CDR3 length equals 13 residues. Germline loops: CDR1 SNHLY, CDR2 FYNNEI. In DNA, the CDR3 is TGTGCCAGCTCGAAGGAACAGCAAGAGACCCAGTACTTC. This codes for CASSKEQQETQYF.

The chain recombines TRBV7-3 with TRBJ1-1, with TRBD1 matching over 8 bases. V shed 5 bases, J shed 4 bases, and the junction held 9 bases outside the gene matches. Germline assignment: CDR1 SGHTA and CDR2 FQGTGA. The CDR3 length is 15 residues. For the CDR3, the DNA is TGTGCCAGCAGCCCACAAACAGGGGGAGCCACTGAAGCTTTCTTT. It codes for CASSPQTGGATEAFF.